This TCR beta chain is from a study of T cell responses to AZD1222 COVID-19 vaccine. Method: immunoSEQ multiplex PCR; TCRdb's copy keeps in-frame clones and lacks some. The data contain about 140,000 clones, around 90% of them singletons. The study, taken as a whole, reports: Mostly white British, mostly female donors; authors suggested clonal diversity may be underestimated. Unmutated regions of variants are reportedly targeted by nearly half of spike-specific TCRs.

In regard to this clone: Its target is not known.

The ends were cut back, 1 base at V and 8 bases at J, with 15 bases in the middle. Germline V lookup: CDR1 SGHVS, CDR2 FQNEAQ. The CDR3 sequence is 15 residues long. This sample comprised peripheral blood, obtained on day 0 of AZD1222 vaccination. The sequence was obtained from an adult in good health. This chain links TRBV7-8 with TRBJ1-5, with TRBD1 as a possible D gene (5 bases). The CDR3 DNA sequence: TGTGCCAGCAGCTTAGGGGGGGTTGGGGTAAAGCCCCAGCATTTT. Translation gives CASSLGGVGVKPQHF.